The 8 T cell receptor beta chains reported below all come from one sample, sequenced in a study of post-analysis software for immune sequencing data. The study, taken as a whole, reports: Relative to controls, patients had five TRBV segments at higher frequency, with TRBV5-6, TRBV5-1 and TRBV20-1 among these.

No antigens are known for them. Carried by the TCR beta cDNA libraries were unique molecular identifiers. TCRdb fed the PCR reads into MiXCR, producing one record per CDR3 protein. The data show roughly 670,000 distinct CDR3 sequences, 59% seen once. Sequencing was carried out using blood. The source is a girl aged 2 to 9 with multiple sclerosis.

This sequence joins TRBV5-1 and TRBJ2-5; D unclear. The germline V gene encodes CDR1 SGHRS and CDR2 YFSETQ. The ends were cut back, 4 bases at V and 5 bases at J, with 15 bases in the middle. This CDR3 has 14 residues. CDR3 nucleotide sequence: TGCGCCAGCAGCGGGTCCAGATTGGCGGAGACCCAGTACTTC. Translated: CASSGSRLAETQYF.

This clonotype was counted a few times. The rearrangement links TRBV29-1 to TRBJ2-1; TRBD2 matches 14 bases. This CDR3 contains 14 residues. J was trimmed by 10 bases and V by 4 bases; bases with no gene match: 6. Germline loops: CDR1 SQVTM, CDR2 ANQGSEA. The CDR3 coding sequence is TGCAGCGTTGCGGGGACTAGCGGGAGTGAAGAGCAGTTCTTC. Translating gives CSVAGTSGSEEQFF.

The V gene is TRBV5-1, the J gene TRBJ1-2; 11 bases align to TRBD1. This CDR3 is 15 amino acids long. With V trimmed by 3 bases and J by 8 bases, 9 bases remained unmatched. Germline-derived CDR1 and CDR2 are SGHRS and YFSETQ. CDR3 loop: CASSWSRDRGVGYTF. CDR3 bases: TGCGCCAGCAGCTGGAGCCGGGACAGGGGGGTAGGCTACACCTTC. Supplemented by reference TRBV5-1 and TRBJ1-2, the full variable domain reads KAGVTQTPRYLIKTRGQQVTLSCSPISGHRSVSWYQQTPGQGLQFLFEYFSETQRNKGNFPGRFSGRQFSNSRSEMNVSTLELGDSALYLCASSWSRDRGVGYTFGSGTRLTVV.

Remarks on this clonotype: The junction departs from the called germline gene at one end, perhaps through a read error. J is TRBJ1-2 and V is TRBV6-5; TRBD1 might be the D (5 bases). CDR3 length: 13 amino acids. Germline values: CDR1 MNHEY, CDR2 SVGAGI. The CDR3 nucleotides are TGTGCCAGCAGTTACTTTCCCCAGCGGGGCTGCACCTTC. Amino acid sequence: CASSYFPQRGCTF.

This clonotype came up a few times. The chain has TRBV7-6 and TRBJ2-1, with TRBD2 matching over 13 bases. Trimming cost V 1 base and J 6 bases; bases outside gene matches: 12. Germline CDR1 is SGHVS and CDR2 is FNYEAQ. This CDR3 contains 19 residues. CDR3 sequence (DNA): TGTGCCAGCAGCTTAGACCTTCTACTAGCGGGGGGGACCGGCAATGAGCAGTTCTTC. It is translated as CASSLDLLLAGGTGNEQFF.

This clonotype was seen a handful of times. This sequence joins TRBV20-1 and TRBJ2-7, with 8 positions matching TRBD2. Trimming removed 1 base from V and 1 base from J; junction bases left unmatched: 3. CDR1 DFQATT and CDR2 SNEGSKA come from the germline V gene (reference sequence). The CDR3 contains 14 residues. The CDR3 sequence: CSARGGLVSYEQYF. CDR3 sequence (DNA): TGCAGTGCTAGAGGGGGACTAGTATCCTACGAGCAGTACTTC.

The chain uses TRBV12-3 or TRBV12-4 and TRBJ2-1; possible D gene TRBD1, 8 bases. V lost 5 bases, J lost 4 bases, and 27 bases lay in between. CDR3 size: 19 residues. The CDR3 DNA reads TGTGCCAGCAGTCTCCTCGTATCCTACAGGGGGGGACCATACAATGAGCAGTTCTTC. Translation: CASSLLVSYRGGPYNEQFF.

The chain joins TRBV29-1 to TRBJ2-1; 13 nucleotides match TRBD2. V shed 5 bases and J 7 bases; nucleotides not matched to a gene: 14. The CDR3 covers 17 residues. In germline, CDR1 is SQVTM, CDR2 ANQGSEA. CDR3 loop: CSVYSHPGLAGSNEQFF. The DNA for the CDR3 is TGCAGCGTTTATTCGCATCCGGGACTAGCGGGGTCGAATGAGCAGTTCTTC.